The clone carrying this T cell receptor (beta chain) was detected only a few times. Its target is not known. The read falls 3 residues short of the CDR3 end, and the missing part is taken from the germline J gene. This record comes from a study of T cell clonality in common variable immunodeficiency. Study results and caveats: T cell subpopulation sequencing would be needed to explain CVID clonality. CVID subjects shared fewer TCRbeta clones than healthy controls did.

Assay: immunoSEQ multiplex PCR; the TCRdb copy retains only in-frame clones and omits some. The sample contains roughly 60,000 clones, none of them singletons. The length of the CDR3 is 17 residues. CDR1 is LNHDA, CDR2 SQIVND, per germline (reference sequence). Trimming took 5 bases from V and 5 from J, leaving 24 bases between them. This receptor was obtained from a person aged 18 to 75 in good health. This chain links TRBV19 with TRBJ2-5, with D possibly TRBD2 on 6 matching bases. Sequencing was carried out using peripheral blood mononuclear cells. The CDR3 bases that were read are TGTGCCAGTAGTCAACCTCAACCGGGACTTTCTCAGGAGACC. This translates into CASSQPQPGLSQET. Given in full, the CDR3 is CASSQPQPGLSQETQYF.